Sequencing of this T cell receptor beta chain was carried out in a study of blood T cell repertoires in COVID-19. Turning to the study itself: Both acute and convalescent COVID-19 samples were obtained from the United States, Italy and Spain. The cDNA or gDNA used as material had been derived from T cells, B-cell-depleted T cells, or PBMCs.

The CDR3 is 15 residues long. The V end was cut by 3 bases, the J end by 5 bases, with 16 bases between. Per the germline V gene, CDR1 is SEHNR and CDR2 is FQNEAQ (reference sequence). Per the original methods: Amplification from reference gene primers served as the basis for estimated nucleated cell counts. Clones were sequenced by immunoSEQ multiplex PCR, and TCRdb holds only the in-frame ones, with some missing. V and J calls and clone size are given by that table; D and trimming were obtained from the DNA. The repertoire consists of fewer than 350,000 clones, with 88% occurring once and the leading ten covering roughly 9.1%.

The sample comprised peripheral blood. The TCR was taken from a man younger than 35 with active or convalescent COVID-19. The rearrangement uses TRBV7-9 and TRBJ2-5, with D tentatively TRBD2 (6 bases). CDR3 coding DNA: TGTGCCAGCAGCTTCGGCTTAGGAGGGGAGGAGACCCAGTACTTC. Translating gives CASSFGLGGEETQYF.